The rows below give T cell receptor beta chains drawn from one sample of a study of beta chain features in type 1 diabetes. Here immunoSEQ multiplex PCR was the method, and the copy in TCRdb shows in-frame clones only, minus some. The repertoire holds some 410,000 clones, approximately 15% seen once, with roughly 0.035% in the top ten. Material for sequencing was naive CD4+ T cells from blood. The receptors stem from a man aged 30 to 39 in good health. Both conserved end residues are part of each CDR3. The D gene is left open where the match is weak. Size is stated for part of the rows, as once, few or many counts, or as a class when the clone is expanded.

TRBJ2-1,TRBV6-1,.,TRBD2,CASSASGSFGNEQFF,TGTGCCAGCAGTGCTAGCGGGAGTTTTGGTAATGAGCAGTTCTTC
TRBJ1-1,TRBV29-1,.,.,CSVGNSAAMNTEAFF,TGCAGCGTTGGTAATTCAGCCGCAATGAACACTGAAGCTTTCTTT
TRBJ2-5,TRBV5-4,.,TRBD2,CASSWGLAGSETQYF,TGTGCCAGCAGCTGGGGACTAGCGGGATCAGAGACCCAGTACTTC
TRBJ2-3,TRBV5-4,few,TRBD1,CASSSMKTGNTDTQYF,TGTGCCAGCAGCTCGATGAAGACAGGGAACACAGATACGCAGTATTTT
TRBJ2-1,TRBV7-2,few,TRBD1,CASSSDRGTYNEQFF,TGTGCCAGCAGCTCGGACAGGGGAACCTACAATGAGCAGTTCTTC
TRBJ2-7,TRBV7-8,once,.,CASSLEAQTYEQYF,TGTGCCAGCAGCTTAGAGGCACAGACCTACGAGCAGTACTTC
TRBJ1-2,TRBV25-1,few,TRBD1,CASSGTGTYGYTF,TGTGCCAGCAGTGGGACAGGGACCTATGGCTACACCTTC
TRBJ2-1,TRBV5-4,.,TRBD1,CASSLGGDSYNEQFF,TGTGCCAGCAGCTTGGGAGGGGACAGTTACAATGAGCAGTTCTTC
TRBJ2-3,TRBV11-2,few,.,CASSFPASHRDTQYF,TGTGCCAGCAGCTTTCCAGCTAGCCACCGTGATACGCAGTATTTT
TRBJ1-6,TRBV5-6,few,.,CASSFMTGNSPLHF,TGTGCCAGCAGCTTCATGACTGGGAATTCACCCCTCCACTTT
TRBJ2-1,TRBV30,many,TRBD2,CAWSPGLAGARGTYNEQFF,TGTGCCTGGAGTCCGGGACTAGCGGGAGCTAGGGGGACCTACAATGAGCAGTTCTTC
TRBJ2-3,TRBV14,few,TRBD1,CASSLGTGGTDTQYF,TGTGCCAGCAGCCTCGGGACAGGGGGAACAGATACGCAGTATTTT
TRBJ2-5,TRBV5-5,.,TRBD2,CASRVLAGETYF,TGTGCCAGCAGGGTGCTAGCGGGGGAGACCTACTTC
TRBJ2-1,TRBV6-1,.,TRBD2,CASSGLVRYNEQFF,TGTGCCAGCAGCGGACTAGTCCGTTACAATGAGCAGTTCTTC
TRBJ2-3,TRBV5-1,few,.,CASSRETSTDTQYF,TGCGCCAGCAGCCGGGAAACGAGCACAGATACGCAGTATTTT
TRBJ2-3,TRBV7-3,.,TRBD2,CASSLIPSGAPDTQYF,TGTGCCAGCAGCTTAATTCCTAGCGGGGCCCCAGATACGCAGTATTTT
TRBJ1-2,TRBV5-1,few,.,CASSLHHRAYGLEGYTF,TGCGCCAGCAGCTTGCACCACCGGGCGTACGGACTGGAAGGCTACACCTTC
TRBJ2-6,TRBV5-4,.,.,CASSLEGSGANVLTF,TGTGCCAGCAGCTTGGAGGGATCTGGGGCCAACGTCCTGACTTTC
TRBJ2-4,TRBV30,few,.,CAWARDNKNIQYF,TGTGCCTGGGCACGGGACAACAAAAACATTCAGTACTTC
TRBJ2-3,TRBV5-1,.,.,CASSFANPSTDTQYF,TGCGCCAGCAGCTTCGCTAATCCTAGCACAGATACGCAGTATTTT
TRBJ2-3,TRBV29-1,.,.,CSSYTDTQYF,TGCAGCTCCTACACAGATACGCAGTATTTT
TRBJ2-5,TRBV30,.,.,CAWSVGETQYF,TGTGCCTGGAGTGTGGGGGAGACCCAGTACTTC
TRBJ2-5,TRBV19,few,TRBD1,CASSSGTGGAETQYF,TGTGCCAGTAGTAGCGGGACAGGGGGCGCGGAGACCCAGTACTTC
TRBJ2-2,TRBV7-2,.,TRBD1,CASSPRQGGNTGELFF,TGTGCCAGCAGCCCCCGACAGGGGGGGAACACCGGGGAGCTGTTTTTT
TRBJ1-3,TRBV9,.,.,CASSVEPRGHSGNTIYF,TGTGCCAGCAGCGTAGAACCGAGGGGACACTCTGGAAACACCATATATTTT
TRBJ1-5,TRBV7-2,.,.,CASSRPGSDQPQHF,TGTGCCAGCAGCCGACCGGGTTCCGATCAGCCCCAGCATTTT
TRBJ2-3,TRBV7-6,.,TRBD1,CASSHRDRDNTQYF,TGTGCCAGCAGCCATCGGGACAGAGACAATACGCAGTATTTT
TRBJ2-7,TRBV14,few,.,CASSPRAGGAGEQYF,TGTGCCAGCAGCCCCCGGGCCGGGGGCGCAGGGGAGCAGTACTTC
TRBJ2-3,TRBV4-1,.,TRBD2,CASSPTSGDRYSTDTQYF,TGCGCCAGCAGCCCGACTAGCGGGGATAGATATAGCACAGATACGCAGTATTTT
TRBJ2-5,TRBV7-2,.,.,CASAGFVETQYF,TGTGCTTCCGCAGGGTTCGTTGAGACCCAGTACTTC